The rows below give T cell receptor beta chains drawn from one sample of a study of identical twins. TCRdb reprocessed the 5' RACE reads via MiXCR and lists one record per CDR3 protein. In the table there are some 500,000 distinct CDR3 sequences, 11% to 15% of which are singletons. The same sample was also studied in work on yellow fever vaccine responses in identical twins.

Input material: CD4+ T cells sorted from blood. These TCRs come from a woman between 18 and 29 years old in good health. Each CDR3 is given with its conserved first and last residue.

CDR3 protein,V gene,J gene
CASSVRQGTILTEQYF,TRBV11-2,TRBJ2-7
CASSYSPGSPYF,TRBV6-6,TRBJ2-7
CASSLAPAGAGNEQFF,TRBV5-1,TRBJ2-1
CASRGSGIGSYNEQFF,TRBV28,TRBJ2-1
CASSFTENYGYTF,TRBV28,TRBJ1-2
CASSYGLASHNEQFF,TRBV6-2/TRBV6-3,TRBJ2-1
CSARGGSFSSKNIQYF,TRBV20-1,TRBJ2-4
CASSITVGTAGYGYTF,TRBV19,TRBJ1-2
CASSLMESGELFF,TRBV12-3/TRBV12-4,TRBJ2-2
CASSLSRTGTRGNEQFF,TRBV28,TRBJ2-1
CSAERAGGSYNEQFF,TRBV20-1,TRBJ2-1
CALSFRGRGLSIAKNIQYF,TRBV12-3/TRBV12-4,TRBJ2-4
CAISERSQTGGHGYGYTF,TRBV10-3,TRBJ1-2
CASKKGLAGADTQYF,TRBV2,TRBJ2-3
CASAKPGRTYNEQFF,TRBV12-5,TRBJ2-1
CASSRTRDEQFF,TRBV6-5,TRBJ2-1
CASSQSRSGDRSIYGYTF,TRBV3-1,TRBJ1-2
CASSLRGATTSEQYF,TRBV28,TRBJ2-7
CASSRMSRDNEQFF,TRBV2,TRBJ2-1
CSARGTGELFF,TRBV20-1,TRBJ2-2
CASRTSGTDYGYTF,TRBV28,TRBJ1-2
CASSYFSNTGELFF,TRBV6-5,TRBJ2-2
CSARDSGIGELFF,TRBV20-1,TRBJ2-2
CASSPTTSGGTYEQYF,TRBV11-2,TRBJ2-7
CASSSSGTSGARYEQYF,TRBV7-6,TRBJ2-7
CASSEWGQGLPSEQYF,TRBV25-1,TRBJ2-7
CAISAGDRGSETQYF,TRBV10-3,TRBJ2-5
CASSARSGGEKLFF,TRBV7-9,TRBJ1-4
CASKWGAYNEQFF,TRBV6-1,TRBJ2-1
CASKGRAETQYF,TRBV28,TRBJ2-5
CASAGAYEQYF,TRBV28,TRBJ2-7
CASSLKGLQETQYF,TRBV5-1,TRBJ2-5
CASSPDTATQYF,TRBV18,TRBJ2-3
CASSRGEVTQYF,TRBV7-9,TRBJ2-3
CASSADLAGVLYNEQFF,TRBV9,TRBJ2-1
CASSYGTGVYEQFF,TRBV6-5,TRBJ2-1
CASSEDVGWTTQETQYF,TRBV5-1,TRBJ2-5
CASRVSGAYEQYF,TRBV7-9,TRBJ2-7
CATSRDEVSSYNEQFF,TRBV15,TRBJ2-1
CASSWGSTDTQYF,TRBV7-2,TRBJ2-3
CASSPGTVEPAYNEQFF,TRBV5-4,TRBJ2-1
CASSGVRGYEHYF,TRBV2,TRBJ2-7
CASSPGDRDGEQYF,TRBV11-2,TRBJ2-7
CASSSQGTTDTQYF,TRBV7-7,TRBJ2-3